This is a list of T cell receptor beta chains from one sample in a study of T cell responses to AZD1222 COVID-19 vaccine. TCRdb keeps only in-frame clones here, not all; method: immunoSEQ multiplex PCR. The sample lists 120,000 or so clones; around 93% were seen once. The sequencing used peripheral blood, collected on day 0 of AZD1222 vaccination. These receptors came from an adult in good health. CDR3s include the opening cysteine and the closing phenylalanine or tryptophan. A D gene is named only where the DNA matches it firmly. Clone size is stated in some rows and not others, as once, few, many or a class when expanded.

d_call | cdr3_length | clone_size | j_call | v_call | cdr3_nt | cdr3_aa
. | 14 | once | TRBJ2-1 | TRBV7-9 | TGTGCCAGCAGCTTAGTGAACTTCTACAATGAGCAGTTCTTC | CASSLVNFYNEQFF
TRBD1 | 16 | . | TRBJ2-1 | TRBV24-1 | TGTGCCACCAGTGATTCTCGACAGGGGGCCAGCAATGAGCAGTTCTTC | CATSDSRQGASNEQFF
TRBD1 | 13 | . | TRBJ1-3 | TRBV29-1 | TGCAGCGCCCGGACAGGGAATGGAAACACCATATATTTT | CSARTGNGNTIYF
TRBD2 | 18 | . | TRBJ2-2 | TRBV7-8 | TGTGCCAGCAGCGGTAGGACTAGCGGGAGGACTTTCACCGGGGAGCTGTTTTTT | CASSGRTSGRTFTGELFF
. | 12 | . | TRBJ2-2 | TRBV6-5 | TGTGCCAGCAGTTACCTCAGCGGGGAGCTGTTTTTT | CASSYLSGELFF
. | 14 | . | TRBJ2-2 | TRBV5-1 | TGCGCCAGCAGCTTGGATGGGCTCACCGGGGAGCTGTTTTTT | CASSLDGLTGELFF
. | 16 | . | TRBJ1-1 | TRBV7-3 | TGTGCCAGCAGCCCCTTACCAACCCCCAGTGTCGTCCTAGCTTTCTTT | CASSPLPTPSVVLAFF
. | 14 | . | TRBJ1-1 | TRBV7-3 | TGTGCCAGCAGCCCCCAGGGTTGGGCGACTGAAGCTTTCTTT | CASSPQGWATEAFF
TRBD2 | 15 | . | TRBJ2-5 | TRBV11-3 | TGTGCCAGCAGCTCGGGGGGAGAACAGGCGGGGACCCAGTACTTC | CASSSGGEQAGTQYF
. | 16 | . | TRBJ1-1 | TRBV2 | TGTGCCAGCAGTGCCTTGGGGCGGGGGCGTGACACTGAAGCTTTCTTT | CASSALGRGRDTEAFF
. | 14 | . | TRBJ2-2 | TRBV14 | TGTGCCAGCAGCCGGTCGGGACCCACCGGGGAGCTGTTTTTT | CASSRSGPTGELFF
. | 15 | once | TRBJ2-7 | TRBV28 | TGTGCCAGCAGATCAGGACAGTTAGCCTCCTACGAGCAGTACTTC | CASRSGQLASYEQYF
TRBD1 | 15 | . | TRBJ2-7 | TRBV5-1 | TGCGCCAGCAGCAGAACCGGGACAGGGGTCTACGAGCAGTACTTC | CASSRTGTGVYEQYF
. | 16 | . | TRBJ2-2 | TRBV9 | TGTGCCAGCAGCGTAGGGGGGTGGTTCTCGACCGGGGAGCTGTTTTTT | CASSVGGWFSTGELFF
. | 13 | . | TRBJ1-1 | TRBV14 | TGTGCCAGCAGCCAAGGAGCGGCCTTCCAAGCTTTCTTT | CASSQGAAFQAFF
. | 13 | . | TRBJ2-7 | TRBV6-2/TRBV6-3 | TGTGCCAGCAGTTACGGCGCGTCCTACGAGCAGTACTTC | CASSYGASYEQYF
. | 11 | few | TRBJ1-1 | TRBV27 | TGTGCCAGCACACTGAACACTGAAGCTTTCTTT | CASTLNTEAFF
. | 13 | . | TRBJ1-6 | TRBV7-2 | TGTGCCAGCAGCCTGTACCGCGATTCACCCCTCCACTTT | CASSLYRDSPLHF
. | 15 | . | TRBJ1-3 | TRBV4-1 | TGCGCCAGCAGCCAAGGGCGGGATCCCAAAAACACCATATATTTT | CASSQGRDPKNTIYF
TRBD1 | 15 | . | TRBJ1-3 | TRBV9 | TGTGCCAGCAGCGTTCACCAGGGGGCCGGAAACACCATATATTTT | CASSVHQGAGNTIYF
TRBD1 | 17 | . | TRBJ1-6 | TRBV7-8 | TGTGCCAGCAGCTTAGTTGGGGGGACAGGCTCTAATTCACCCCTCCACTTT | CASSLVGGTGSNSPLHF
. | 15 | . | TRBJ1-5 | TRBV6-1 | TGTGCCAGCAGTGACGGCTCGTTAGGCAATCAGCCCCAGCATTTT | CASSDGSLGNQPQHF
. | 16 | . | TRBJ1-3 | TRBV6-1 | TGTGCCAGCAGTGAAGAGGGAGTTCTCTCTGGAAACACCATATATTTT | CASSEEGVLSGNTIYF
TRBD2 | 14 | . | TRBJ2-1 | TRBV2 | TGTGCCAGCAGTGATGGGACTAGCGCTAATGAGCAGTTCTTC | CASSDGTSANEQFF